This TCR beta chain was sequenced for a study of beta chain features in type 1 diabetes. For this clone: Its cognate antigen is unknown.

Every bit of the isolated RNA underwent reverse transcription, so sequencing read expressed TCRB transcripts. Profiled with immunoSEQ multiplex PCR; TCRdb holds only in-frame clones, not every one. The sample records 250,000 or so clones, roughly 22% being singletons. Markers CD45RO/CCR7/CD25/CD127/CD95/CD27 served to sort CD4+ naive, central memory, regulatory and stem cell-like memory cells. The CDR3 sequence is 12 residues long. V was clipped by 5 bases and J by 5 bases, with 11 bases between them. Germline V gene lookup returns CDR1 SGHRS and CDR2 YFSETQ. Study-wide points: Type 1 diabetes patients had moderately but significantly shorter TCRB CDR3s in all four CD4+ subsets.

The sequence derives from a woman aged 40 to 49 with type 1 diabetes. The chain couples TRBV5-1 to TRBJ2-7; D possibly corresponds to TRBD1 (6 bases). Material for sequencing was naive CD4+ T cells from blood. As DNA, the CDR3 is TGCGCCAGCAGACCGAACAGGGACGAGCAGTACTTC. Its translation is CASRPNRDEQYF.